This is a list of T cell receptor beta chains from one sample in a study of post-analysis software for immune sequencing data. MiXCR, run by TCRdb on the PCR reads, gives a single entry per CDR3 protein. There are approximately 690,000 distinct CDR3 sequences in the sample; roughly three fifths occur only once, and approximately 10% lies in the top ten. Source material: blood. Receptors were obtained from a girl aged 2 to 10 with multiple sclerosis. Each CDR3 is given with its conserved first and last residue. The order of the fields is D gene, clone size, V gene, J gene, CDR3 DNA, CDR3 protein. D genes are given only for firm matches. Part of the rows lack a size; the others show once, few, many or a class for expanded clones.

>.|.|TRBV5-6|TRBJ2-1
TGTGCCAGCAGCTGGGAGGAAGAGACAGGGCAGTTCTTC
CASSWEEETGQFF
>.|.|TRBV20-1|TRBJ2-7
TGCAGTGCTAGAGGGGGGGCCCCTGGCGAGCAGTACTTC
CSARGGAPGEQYF
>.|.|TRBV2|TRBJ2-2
TGTGCCAGCAGTGCCGGGCCCCGAAACGCCGGGGAGCTGTTTTTT
CASSAGPRNAGELFF
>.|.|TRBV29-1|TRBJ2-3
TGCAGCGTTGTAACAGACGCAGATACGCAGTATTTT
CSVVTDADTQYF
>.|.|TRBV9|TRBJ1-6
TGTGCCAGCAGCTCCCCCGGGGACTATAATTCACCCCTCCACTTT
CASSSPGDYNSPLHF
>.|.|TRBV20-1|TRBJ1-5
TGCAGTGCTTCCGACAGGACGAATCAGCCCCAGCATTTT
CSASDRTNQPQHF
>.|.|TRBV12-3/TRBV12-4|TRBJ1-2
TGTGCCAGCAGTTTTCAGGTTCCCTATGGCTACACCTTC
CASSFQVPYGYTF
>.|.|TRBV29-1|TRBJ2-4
TGCAGCGTTGCAGGGATTTCTGGGGGGTACATTCAGTACTTC
CSVAGISGGYIQYF
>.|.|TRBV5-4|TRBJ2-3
TGTGCCAGCAGCTTCCAGGGGGGGCCAGATACGCAGTATTTT
CASSFQGGPDTQYF
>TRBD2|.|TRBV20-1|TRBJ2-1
TGCAGTGCTAGGTTCCCCCTAGCGGGGCAGGCGAATGAGCAGTTCTTC
CSARFPLAGQANEQFF
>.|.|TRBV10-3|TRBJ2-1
TGTGCCATCAGGGAAAGACAGGAGGGTCGCAATGAGCAGTTCTTC
CAIRERQEGRNEQFF
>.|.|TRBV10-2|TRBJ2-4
TGCGCCAGCAGTGATGAGGGCCTAGCCAAAAACATTCAGTACTTC
CASSDEGLAKNIQYF
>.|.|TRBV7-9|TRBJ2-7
TGTGCCAGCAGCTCGGGAACCCGGGGACCGACAACTGACTACGAGCAGTACTTC
CASSSGTRGPTTDYEQYF
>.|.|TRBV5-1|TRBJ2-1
TGCGCCAGCAGCTTGGAACTAGCCACCTACAATGAGCAGTTCTTC
CASSLELATYNEQFF
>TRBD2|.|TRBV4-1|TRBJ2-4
TGCGCCAGCAGCCAATATAGCGGGAGGCTACTAGCCAAAAACATTCAGTACTTC
CASSQYSGRLLAKNIQYF
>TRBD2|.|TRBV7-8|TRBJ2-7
TGTGCCAGCAGCGCTAGCGGGAGTTCTTACGAGCAGTACTTC
CASSASGSSYEQYF
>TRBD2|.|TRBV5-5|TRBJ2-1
TGTGCCAGCAGCTTACTAGCGGGAGTAACAAATGAGCAGTTCTTC
CASSLLAGVTNEQFF
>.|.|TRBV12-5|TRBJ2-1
TGTGCTAGTGGTTTGGTACTGGGGGGAGAGCAGTTCTTC
CASGLVLGGEQFF
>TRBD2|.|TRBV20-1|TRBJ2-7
TGCAGTGCTAGGCCCAGCGGGAGGAACGAGCAGTACTTC
CSARPSGRNEQYF
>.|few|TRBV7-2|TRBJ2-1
TGTGCCAGCATAAAGGGGCACAATGAGCAGTTCTTC
CASIKGHNEQFF
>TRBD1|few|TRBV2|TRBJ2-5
TGTGCCAGCACTCTAGGGCAGGGGGAAGAGACCCAGTACTTC
CASTLGQGEETQYF
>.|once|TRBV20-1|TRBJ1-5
TGCAGTGCCCGGGCAGGCAGCAATCAGCCCCAGCATTTT
CSARAGSNQPQHF
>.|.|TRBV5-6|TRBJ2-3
TGTGCCAGCAGCCGACCCCAGGGCACAGATACGCAGTATTTT
CASSRPQGTDTQYF
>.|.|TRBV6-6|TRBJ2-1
TGTGCCAGCAGAATAGGACAGCTAATCGATGAGCAGTTCTTC
CASRIGQLIDEQFF
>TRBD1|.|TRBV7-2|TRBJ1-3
TGTGCCAGCAGCCTTCAGACAGGGTCTGGAAACACCATATATTTT
CASSLQTGSGNTIYF
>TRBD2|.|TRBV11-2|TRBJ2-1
TGTGCCAGCAGCTTATCCGGGACTAGCGGGAGCATTGAGCAGTTCTTC
CASSLSGTSGSIEQFF
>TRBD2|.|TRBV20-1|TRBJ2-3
TGCAGTGCTAGACAGACTAGCGGGGATGCAGATACGCAGTATTTT
CSARQTSGDADTQYF
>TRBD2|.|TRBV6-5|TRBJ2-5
TGTGCCAGCAGTTTCGAAACGGGACTAGCGGGAGGGCCGCTAGAGACCCAGTACTTC
CASSFETGLAGGPLETQYF
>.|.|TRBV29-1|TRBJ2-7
TGCAGCGTTGAAAGGGAAGGAGCAGGGGGGAGCTACGAGCAGTACTTC
CSVEREGAGGSYEQYF
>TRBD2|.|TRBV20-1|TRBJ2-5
TGCAGTGCTGAGTGGACTAGTTCAGAGACCCAGTACTTC
CSAEWTSSETQYF
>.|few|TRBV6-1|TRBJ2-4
TGTGCCAGCAGTGACCAAGACCCTAACATTCAGTACTTC
CASSDQDPNIQYF
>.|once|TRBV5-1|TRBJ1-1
TGCGCCAGCAGCTTGCCAGGGGAGTACACTGAAGCTTTCTTT
CASSLPGEYTEAFF
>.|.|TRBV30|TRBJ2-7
TGTGCCCTGGGGGGGGGCCGTTCCTACGAGCAGTACTTC
CALGGGRSYEQYF
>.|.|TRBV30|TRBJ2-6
TGTGCCTGGAGTGTGGGCTCTGGGGCCAACGTCCTGACTTTC
CAWSVGSGANVLTF
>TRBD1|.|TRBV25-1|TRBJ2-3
TGTGCCAGCGGAACCACCAGGGGGCTGACAGATACGCAGTATTTT
CASGTTRGLTDTQYF
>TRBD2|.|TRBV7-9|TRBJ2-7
TGTGCCAGCAGCTCCGAAGTACCGGGACTATTCGGCCACGAGCAGTACTTC
CASSSEVPGLFGHEQYF
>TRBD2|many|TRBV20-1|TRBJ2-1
TGCAGTGCTCCCACTAGCGGGGGCTACAATGAGCAGTTCTTC
CSAPTSGGYNEQFF
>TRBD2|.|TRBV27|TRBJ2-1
TGTGCCAGCAGTTTATGGGGAGGGAAGTACAATGAGCAGTTCTTC
CASSLWGGKYNEQFF
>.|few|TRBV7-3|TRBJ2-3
TGTGCCAGCAGCTTAGGGATAGCGCGGAGCACAGATACGCAGTATTTT
CASSLGIARSTDTQYF
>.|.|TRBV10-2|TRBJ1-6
TGCGCCAGTACTGGGACGCCTGGGTCACCCCTCCACTTT
CASTGTPGSPLHF
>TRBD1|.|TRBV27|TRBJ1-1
TGTGCCAGCAGCCCATCCTTTGACAGGGCCACTGAAGCTTTCTTT
CASSPSFDRATEAFF
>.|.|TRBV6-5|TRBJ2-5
TGTGCCAGCAGGCGACTAGGGGCACTACAAGAGACCCAGTACTTC
CASRRLGALQETQYF
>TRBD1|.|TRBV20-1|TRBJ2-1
TGCAGTGCTACGCCGGGACAGCAGCCTGAGCAGTTCTTC
CSATPGQQPEQFF
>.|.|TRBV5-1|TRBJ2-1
TGCGCCAGCAGCTTGTTGTCGGAGAGCAATGAGCAGTTCTTC
CASSLLSESNEQFF
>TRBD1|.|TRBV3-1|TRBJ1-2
TGTGCCAGCAGCTCGACAGGGGTCTCCTATGGCTACACCTTC
CASSSTGVSYGYTF
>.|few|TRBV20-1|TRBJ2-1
TGTAGTGCTAGGTCGTTAGGGGACCACAATGAGCAGTTCTTC
CSARSLGDHNEQFF
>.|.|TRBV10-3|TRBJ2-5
TGTGCCATCAGTGATACCGGCGGACCGGGGAACACCCAGTACTTC
CAISDTGGPGNTQYF
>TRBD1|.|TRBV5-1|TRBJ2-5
TGCGCCAGCAGCTTCGAGGGGACAGGTACACAGACCCAGTACTTC
CASSFEGTGTQTQYF
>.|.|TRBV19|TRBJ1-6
TGTGCCAGTAGTATTCGGAGGGCGGATTCACCCCTCCACTTT
CASSIRRADSPLHF
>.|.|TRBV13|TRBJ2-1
TGTGCCGGCAGCAGGTTTACCTCCTACAATGAGCAGTTCTTC
CAGSRFTSYNEQFF
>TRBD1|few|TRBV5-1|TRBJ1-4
TGCGCCAGCAGCTTCACAGGGGCGACTAATGAAAAACTGTTTTTT
CASSFTGATNEKLFF
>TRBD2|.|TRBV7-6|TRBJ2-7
TGTGCCAGCAGTAGCGGGACCACCTTCTACGAGCAGTACTTC
CASSSGTTFYEQYF
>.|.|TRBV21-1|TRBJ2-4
TGTGCCAGCAGCAAACGGGCACCCAAAAACATTCAGTACTTC
CASSKRAPKNIQYF
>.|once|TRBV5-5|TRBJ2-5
TGTGCCAGCAGCTTGGCGGGCGGGTCGAAATGGTTGGGGACCCAGTACTTC
CASSLAGGSKWLGTQYF
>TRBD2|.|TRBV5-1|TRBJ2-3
TGCGCCCGCAGCGTGGGACTAGGCACAGATACGCAGTATTTT
CARSVGLGTDTQYF
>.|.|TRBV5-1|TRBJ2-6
TGCGCCAGCAGACCGGGGGCGTTGGGGGCCAACGTCCTGACTTTC
CASRPGALGANVLTF
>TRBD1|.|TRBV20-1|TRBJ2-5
TGCAGTGCTACGTACAGGGGGCGTGGGCAAGAGACCCAGTACTTC
CSATYRGRGQETQYF
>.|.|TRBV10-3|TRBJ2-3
TGTGCCATCAGTGATACGAAAGCGGGAGATACGCAGTATTTT
CAISDTKAGDTQYF
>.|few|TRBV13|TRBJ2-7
TGTGCCAGCAGCACCCGGGACCAATACGAGCAGTACTTC
CASSTRDQYEQYF